This T cell receptor (beta chain) was sequenced for a study of shared clonotypes between healthy human individuals. Study at large: The plates for each donor numbered three CD4 naive, three CD4 memory, two CD8 naive and one CD8 memory.

In the naive CD8 group, cells lacked CD45RO and were positively selected for CCR7, so terminally differentiated effector memory CD45RA+ cells were left out. Comment on this clone: Its antigen is not identified.

Study-wide results and limits: Estimated richness was generally greater in naive than memory subsets. Naive CD4 clonotypes overlapped across a handful of donors at about 5%.

The repertoire was sequenced with immunoSEQ multiplex PCR; TCRdb's copy has only in-frame clones and lacks some. The sample includes millions of clones, about 95% of them seen just once. Trimming shortened V by 6 bases and J by 5 bases, and 13 bases separated the two germline ends. The germline V gene encodes CDR1 MDHEN and CDR2 SYDVKM. This CDR3 region has 13 residues. The source material was naive CD8+ T cells sorted from blood. This rearrangement joins TRBV28 to TRBJ2-5, with D possibly TRBD2 on 6 matching bases. This TCR derives from a young man in good health. Here the CDR3 DNA reads TGTGCCAGCAGAGTGGGGGGAGGCGAGACCCAGTACTTC. Translated: CASRVGGGETQYF.